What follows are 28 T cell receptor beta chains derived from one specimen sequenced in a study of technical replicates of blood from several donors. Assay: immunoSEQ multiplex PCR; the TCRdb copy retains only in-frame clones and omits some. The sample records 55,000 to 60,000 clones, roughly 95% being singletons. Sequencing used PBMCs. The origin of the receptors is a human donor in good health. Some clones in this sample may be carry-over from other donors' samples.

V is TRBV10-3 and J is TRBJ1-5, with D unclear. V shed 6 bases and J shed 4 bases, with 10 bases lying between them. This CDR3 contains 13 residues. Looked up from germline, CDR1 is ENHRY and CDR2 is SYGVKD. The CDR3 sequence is CAISAQSNQPQHF. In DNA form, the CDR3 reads TGTGCCATCAGCGCACAATCGAATCAGCCCCAGCATTTT.

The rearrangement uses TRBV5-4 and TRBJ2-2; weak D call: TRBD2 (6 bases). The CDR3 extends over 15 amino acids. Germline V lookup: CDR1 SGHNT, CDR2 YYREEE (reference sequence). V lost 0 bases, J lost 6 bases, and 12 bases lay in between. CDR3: CASSLGGVAAGELFF. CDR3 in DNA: TGTGCCAGCAGCTTGGGTGGGGTAGCGGCCGGGGAGCTGTTTTTT.

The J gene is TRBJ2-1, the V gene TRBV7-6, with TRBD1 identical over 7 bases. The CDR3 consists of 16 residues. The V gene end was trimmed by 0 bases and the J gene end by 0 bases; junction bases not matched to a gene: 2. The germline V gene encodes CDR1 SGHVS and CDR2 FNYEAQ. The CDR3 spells CASSLATGFSYNEQFF. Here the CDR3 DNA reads TGTGCCAGCAGCTTAGCGACAGGGTTCTCCTACAATGAGCAGTTCTTC.

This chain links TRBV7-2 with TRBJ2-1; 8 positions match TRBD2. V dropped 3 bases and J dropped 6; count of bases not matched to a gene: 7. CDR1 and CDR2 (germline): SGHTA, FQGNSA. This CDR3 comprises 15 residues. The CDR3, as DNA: TGTGCCAGCAGCTTTGAGAGCGGGAGTCGCAATGAGCAGTTCTTC. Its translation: CASSFESGSRNEQFF.

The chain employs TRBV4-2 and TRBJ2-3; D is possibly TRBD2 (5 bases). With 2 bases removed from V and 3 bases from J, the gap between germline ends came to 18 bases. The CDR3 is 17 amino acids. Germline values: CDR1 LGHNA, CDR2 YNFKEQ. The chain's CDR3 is CASSQRSGGVRTDTQYF. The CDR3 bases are TGTGCCAGCAGCCAAAGAAGCGGTGGGGTAAGGACAGATACGCAGTATTTT.

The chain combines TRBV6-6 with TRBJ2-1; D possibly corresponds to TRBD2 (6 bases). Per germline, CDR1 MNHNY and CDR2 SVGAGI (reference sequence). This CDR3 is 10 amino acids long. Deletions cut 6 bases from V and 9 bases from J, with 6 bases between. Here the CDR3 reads CASSGSEQFF. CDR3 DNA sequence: TGTGCCAGCAGCGGGAGTGAGCAGTTCTTC.

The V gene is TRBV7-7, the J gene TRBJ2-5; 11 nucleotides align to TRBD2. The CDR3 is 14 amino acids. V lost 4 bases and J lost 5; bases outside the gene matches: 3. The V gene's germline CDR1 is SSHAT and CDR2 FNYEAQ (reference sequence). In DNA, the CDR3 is TGTGCCAGCAGCTCCCTAGCGGGAGGCGAGACCCAGTACTTC. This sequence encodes CASSSLAGGETQYF. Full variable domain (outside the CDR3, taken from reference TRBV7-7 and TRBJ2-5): GAGVSQSPRYKVTKRGQDVTLRCDPISSHATLYWYQQALGQGPEFLTYFNYEAQPDKSGLPSDRFSAERPEGSISTLTIQRTEQRDSAMYRCASSSLAGGETQYFGPGTRLLVL.

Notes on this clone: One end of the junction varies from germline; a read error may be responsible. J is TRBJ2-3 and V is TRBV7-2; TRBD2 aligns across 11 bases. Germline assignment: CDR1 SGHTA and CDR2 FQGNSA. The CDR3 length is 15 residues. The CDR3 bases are TGTGCCAGCACCTTAGCGGGAGGGCCATCAGATACGCAGTATTTT. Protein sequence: CASTLAGGPSDTQYF. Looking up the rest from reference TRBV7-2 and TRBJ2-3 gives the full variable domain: GAGVSQSPSNKVTEKGKDVELRCDPISGHTALYWYRQSLGQGLEFLIYFQGNSAPDKSGLPSDRFSAERTGGSVSTLTIQRTQQEDSAVYLCASTLAGGPSDTQYFGPGTRLTVL.

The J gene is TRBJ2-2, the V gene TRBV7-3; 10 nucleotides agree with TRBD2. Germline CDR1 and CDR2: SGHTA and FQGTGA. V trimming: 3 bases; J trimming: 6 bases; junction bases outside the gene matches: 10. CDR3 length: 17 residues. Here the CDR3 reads CASSFQAGGPSSGELFF. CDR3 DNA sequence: TGTGCCAGCAGCTTTCAAGCGGGAGGGCCTAGTTCCGGGGAGCTGTTTTTT.

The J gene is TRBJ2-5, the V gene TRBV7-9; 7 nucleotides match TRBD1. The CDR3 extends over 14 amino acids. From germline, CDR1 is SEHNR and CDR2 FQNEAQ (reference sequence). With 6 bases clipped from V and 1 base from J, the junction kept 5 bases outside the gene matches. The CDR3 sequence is CASRTGTAQETQYF. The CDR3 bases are TGTGCCAGCAGGACAGGGACGGCCCAAGAGACCCAGTACTTC. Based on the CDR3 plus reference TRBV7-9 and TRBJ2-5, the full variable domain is DTGVSQNPRHKITKRGQNVTFRCDPISEHNRLYWYRQTLGQGPEFLTYFQNEAQLEKSRLLSDRFSAERPKGSFSTLEIQRTEQGDSAMYLCASRTGTAQETQYFGPGTRLLVL.

As DNA, the CDR3 is TGTGCCAGCAGCGTAGGTGGGGGCATGGACTACGAGCAGTACTTC. It codes for CASSVGGGMDYEQYF. The chain joins TRBV9 to TRBJ2-7, with a weak D call TRBD1 (6 bases). This CDR3 region has 15 residues. Germline V gene data show CDR1 as SGDLS and CDR2 as YYNGEE. V lost 0 bases, J lost 3 bases, and 13 bases lay in between.

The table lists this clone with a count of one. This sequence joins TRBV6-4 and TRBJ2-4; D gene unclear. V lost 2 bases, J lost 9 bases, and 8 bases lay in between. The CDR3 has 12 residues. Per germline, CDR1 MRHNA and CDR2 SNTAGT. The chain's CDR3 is CASSDTVGIQYF. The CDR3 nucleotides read TGTGCCAGCAGTGACACGGTCGGCATTCAGTACTTC.

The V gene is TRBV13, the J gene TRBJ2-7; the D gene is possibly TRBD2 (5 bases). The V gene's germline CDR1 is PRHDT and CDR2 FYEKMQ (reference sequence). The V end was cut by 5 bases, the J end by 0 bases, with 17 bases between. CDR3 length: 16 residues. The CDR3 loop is CASSKSRLGVSYEQYF. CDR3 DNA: TGTGCCAGCAGCAAATCTCGACTGGGAGTCTCCTACGAGCAGTACTTC. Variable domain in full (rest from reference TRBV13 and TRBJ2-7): AAGVIQSPRHLIKEKRETATLKCYPIPRHDTVYWYQQGPGQDPQFLISFYEKMQSDKGSIPDRFSAQQFSDYHSELNMSSLELGDSALYFCASSKSRLGVSYEQYFGPGTRLTVT.

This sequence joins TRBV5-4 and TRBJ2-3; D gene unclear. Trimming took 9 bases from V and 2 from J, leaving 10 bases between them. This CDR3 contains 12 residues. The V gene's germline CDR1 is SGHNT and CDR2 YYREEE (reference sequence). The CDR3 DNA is TGTGCCACCAGGATACACACAGATACGCAGTATTTT. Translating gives CATRIHTDTQYF. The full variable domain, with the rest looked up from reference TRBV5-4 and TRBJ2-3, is ETGVTQSPTHLIKTRGQQVTLRCSSQSGHNTVSWYQQALGQGPQFIFQYYREEENGRGNFPPRFSGLQFPNYSSELNVNALELDDSALYLCATRIHTDTQYFGPGTRLTVL.

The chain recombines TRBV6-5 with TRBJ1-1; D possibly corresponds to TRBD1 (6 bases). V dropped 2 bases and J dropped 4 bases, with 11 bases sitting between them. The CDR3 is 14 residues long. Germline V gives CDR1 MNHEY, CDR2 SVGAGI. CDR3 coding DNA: TGTGCCAGCAGTTACCGGGGGGCTCGCACTGAAGCTTTCTTT. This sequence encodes CASSYRGARTEAFF.

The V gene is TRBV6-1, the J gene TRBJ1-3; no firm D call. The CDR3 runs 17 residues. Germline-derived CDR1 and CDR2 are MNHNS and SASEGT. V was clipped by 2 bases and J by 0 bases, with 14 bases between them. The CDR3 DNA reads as TGTGCCAGCAGTGAAAAGTGGGCCGGCTCCTCTGGAAACACCATATATTTT. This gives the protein CASSEKWAGSSGNTIYF.

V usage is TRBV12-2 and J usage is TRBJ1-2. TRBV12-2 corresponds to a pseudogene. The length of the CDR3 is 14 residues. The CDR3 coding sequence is TGTGCAAGTCGCTCCACCCGCGGGACCTATGGCTACACCTTC. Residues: CASRSTRGTYGYTF.

The CDR3 DNA reads as TGTGCCAGCAGCTTAGCTATACAGGGGTTGGACTATGGCTACACCTTC. Translation: CASSLAIQGLDYGYTF. V and J are TRBV7-9 and TRBJ1-2; 7 positions agree with TRBD1. Losses at the gene ends were 0 bases for V and 3 bases for J; bases not matched to a gene: 7. The germline gives CDR1 SEHNR, CDR2 FQNEAQ (reference sequence). The CDR3 covers 16 residues.

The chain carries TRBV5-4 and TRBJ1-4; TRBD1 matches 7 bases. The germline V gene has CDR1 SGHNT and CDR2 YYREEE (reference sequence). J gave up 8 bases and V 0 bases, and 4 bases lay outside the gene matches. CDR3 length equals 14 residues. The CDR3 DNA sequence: TGTGCCAGCAGCTTGGGACAGGGAGGAGAAAAACTGTTTTTT. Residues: CASSLGQGGEKLFF.

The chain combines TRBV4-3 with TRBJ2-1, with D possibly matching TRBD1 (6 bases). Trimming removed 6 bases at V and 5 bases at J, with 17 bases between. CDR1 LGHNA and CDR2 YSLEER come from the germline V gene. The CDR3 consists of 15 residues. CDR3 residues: CASSGGRVGHNEQFF. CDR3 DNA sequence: TGCGCCAGCAGTGGGGGCAGGGTAGGGCACAATGAGCAGTTCTTC.

The CDR3, as DNA: TGTGCCAGCAGAACAGGGGATACCTCTGGAAACACCATATATTTT. Protein sequence: CASRTGDTSGNTIYF. The chain links TRBV6-1 to TRBJ1-3, with 7 positions matching TRBD1. After removal of 6 bases from V and 0 bases from J, the junction contained 5 bases not matched to a gene. This CDR3 has 15 amino acids. Germline CDR1 reads MNHNS; CDR2 reads SASEGT.

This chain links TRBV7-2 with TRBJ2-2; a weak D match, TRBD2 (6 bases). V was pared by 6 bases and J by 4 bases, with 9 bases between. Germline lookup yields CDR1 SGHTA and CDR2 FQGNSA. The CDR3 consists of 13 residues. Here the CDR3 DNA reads TGTGCCAGCAGGGGGGGTGGCACCGGGGAGCTGTTTTTT. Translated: CASRGGGTGELFF.

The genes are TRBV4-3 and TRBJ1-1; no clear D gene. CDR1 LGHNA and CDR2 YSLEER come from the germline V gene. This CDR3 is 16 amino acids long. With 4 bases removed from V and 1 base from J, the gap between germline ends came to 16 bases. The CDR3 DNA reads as TGCGCCAGCAGCCCCGCCGCGGTTACTTGGAACACTGAAGCTTTCTTT. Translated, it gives CASSPAAVTWNTEAFF.

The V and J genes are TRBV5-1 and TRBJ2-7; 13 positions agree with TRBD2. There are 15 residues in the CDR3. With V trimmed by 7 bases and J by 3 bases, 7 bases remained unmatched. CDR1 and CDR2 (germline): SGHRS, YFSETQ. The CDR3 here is CASSAWTSGSYEQYF. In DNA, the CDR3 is TGCGCCAGCTCGGCCTGGACTAGCGGGAGCTACGAGCAGTACTTC. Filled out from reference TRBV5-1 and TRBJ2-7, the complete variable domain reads KAGVTQTPRYLIKTRGQQVTLSCSPISGHRSVSWYQQTPGQGLQFLFEYFSETQRNKGNFPGRFSGRQFSNSRSEMNVSTLELGDSALYLCASSAWTSGSYEQYFGPGTRLTVT.

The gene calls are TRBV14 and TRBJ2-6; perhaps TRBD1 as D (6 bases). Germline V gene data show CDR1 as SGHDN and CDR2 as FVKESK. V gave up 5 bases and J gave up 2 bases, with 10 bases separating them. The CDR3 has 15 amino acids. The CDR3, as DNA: TGTGCCAGCAGCTTCACAGGGACTGGGGCCAACGTCCTGACTTTC. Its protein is CASSFTGTGANVLTF.

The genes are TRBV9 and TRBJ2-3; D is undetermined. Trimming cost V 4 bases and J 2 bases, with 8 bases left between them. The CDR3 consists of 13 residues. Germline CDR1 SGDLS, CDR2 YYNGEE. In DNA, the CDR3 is TGTGCCAGCAGCCCAAGCCCCACAGATACGCAGTATTTT. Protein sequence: CASSPSPTDTQYF.

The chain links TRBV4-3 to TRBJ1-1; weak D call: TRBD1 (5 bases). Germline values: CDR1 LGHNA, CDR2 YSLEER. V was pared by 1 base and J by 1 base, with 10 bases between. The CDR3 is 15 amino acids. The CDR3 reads CASSQVNQGNTEAFF. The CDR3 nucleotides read TGCGCCAGCAGCCAAGTAAATCAGGGGAACACTGAAGCTTTCTTT.

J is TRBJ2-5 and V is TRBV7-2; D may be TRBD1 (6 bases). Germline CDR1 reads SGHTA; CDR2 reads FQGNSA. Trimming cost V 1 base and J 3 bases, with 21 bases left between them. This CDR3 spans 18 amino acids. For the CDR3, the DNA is TGTGCCAGCAGCTTAGGAGTAGGGGGACGATTAAGGGAAGAGACCCAGTACTTC. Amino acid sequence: CASSLGVGGRLREETQYF.